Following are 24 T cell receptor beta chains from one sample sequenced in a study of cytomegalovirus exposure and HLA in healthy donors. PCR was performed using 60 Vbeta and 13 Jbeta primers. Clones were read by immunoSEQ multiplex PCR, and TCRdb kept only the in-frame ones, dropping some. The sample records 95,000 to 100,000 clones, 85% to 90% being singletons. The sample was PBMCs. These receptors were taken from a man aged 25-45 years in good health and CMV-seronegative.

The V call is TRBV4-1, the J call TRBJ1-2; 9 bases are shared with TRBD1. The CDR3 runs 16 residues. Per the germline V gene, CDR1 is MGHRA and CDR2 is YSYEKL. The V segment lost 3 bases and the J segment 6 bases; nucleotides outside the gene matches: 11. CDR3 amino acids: CASSHLLQGAADGYTF. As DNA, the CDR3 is TGCGCCAGCAGCCACCTATTACAGGGGGCTGCGGATGGCTACACCTTC.

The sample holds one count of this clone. The CDR3 protein is CASTPGTGGTEAFF. In DNA, the CDR3 is TGTGCCAGCACCCCCGGGACAGGGGGCACTGAAGCTTTCTTT. The rearrangement joins TRBV6-1 to TRBJ1-1; 11 positions match TRBD1. Germline assignment: CDR1 MNHNS and CDR2 SASEGT. CDR3 length: 14 amino acids. Losses at the gene ends were 7 bases for V and 4 bases for J; bases not matched to a gene: 5.

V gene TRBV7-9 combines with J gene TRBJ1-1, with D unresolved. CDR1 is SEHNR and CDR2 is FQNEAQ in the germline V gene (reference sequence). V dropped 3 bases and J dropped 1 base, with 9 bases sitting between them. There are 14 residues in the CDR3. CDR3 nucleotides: TGTGCCAGCAGCTTGTCCGCGGGGAACACTGAAGCTTTCTTT. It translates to CASSLSAGNTEAFF.

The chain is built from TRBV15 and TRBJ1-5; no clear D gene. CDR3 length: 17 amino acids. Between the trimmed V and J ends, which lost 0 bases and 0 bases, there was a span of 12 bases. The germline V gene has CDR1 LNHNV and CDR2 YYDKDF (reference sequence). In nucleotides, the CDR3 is TGTGCCACCAGCAGAGATCTACTGGCGGCTAGCAATCAGCCCCAGCATTTT. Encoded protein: CATSRDLLAASNQPQHF.

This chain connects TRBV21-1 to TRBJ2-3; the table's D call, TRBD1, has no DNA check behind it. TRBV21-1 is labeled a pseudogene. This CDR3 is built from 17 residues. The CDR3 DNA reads TGTGCCAGCAGCAAAGCGGTGGGCAGGGGGCATGCAGATACGCAGTATTTT. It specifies CASSKAVGRGHADTQYF.

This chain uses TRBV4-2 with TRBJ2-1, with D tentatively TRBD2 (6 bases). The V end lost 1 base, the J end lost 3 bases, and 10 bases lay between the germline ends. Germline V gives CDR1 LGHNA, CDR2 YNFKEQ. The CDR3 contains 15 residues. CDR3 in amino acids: CASSQAGVIYNEQFF. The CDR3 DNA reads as TGTGCCAGCAGCCAAGCGGGGGTTATCTACAATGAGCAGTTCTTC.

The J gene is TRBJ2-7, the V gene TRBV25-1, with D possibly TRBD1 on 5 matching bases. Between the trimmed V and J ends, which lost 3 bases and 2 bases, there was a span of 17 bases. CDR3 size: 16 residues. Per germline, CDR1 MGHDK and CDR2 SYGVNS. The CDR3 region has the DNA TGTGCCAGCAGTGACCCCTCGCAGGGCAGTCCCTACGAGCAGTACTTC. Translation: CASSDPSQGSPYEQYF.

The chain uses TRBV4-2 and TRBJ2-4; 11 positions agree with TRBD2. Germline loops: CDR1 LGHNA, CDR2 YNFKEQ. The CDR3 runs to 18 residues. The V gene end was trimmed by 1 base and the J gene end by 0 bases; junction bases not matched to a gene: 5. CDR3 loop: CASSQGGLAEIAKNIQYF. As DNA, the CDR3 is TGTGCCAGCAGCCAAGGGGGACTAGCGGAAATAGCCAAAAACATTCAGTACTTC.

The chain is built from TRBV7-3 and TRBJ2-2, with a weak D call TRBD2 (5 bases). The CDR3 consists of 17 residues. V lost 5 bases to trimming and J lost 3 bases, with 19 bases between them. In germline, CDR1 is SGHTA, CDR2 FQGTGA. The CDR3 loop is CASSSQLGELDTGELFF. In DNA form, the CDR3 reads TGTGCCAGCAGCAGTCAACTCGGGGAACTCGACACCGGGGAGCTGTTTTTT.

In DNA, the CDR3 is TGTGCCAGCAGTGAAGCGCAGGTTCAATATAGCAATCAGCCCCAGCATTTT. Amino acids: CASSEAQVQYSNQPQHF. This sequence joins TRBV6-1 and TRBJ1-5; D not resolved. The CDR3 loop spans 17 amino acids. Trimming removed 0 bases from V and 0 bases from J, with 12 bases in between. The germline V gene has CDR1 MNHNS and CDR2 SASEGT.

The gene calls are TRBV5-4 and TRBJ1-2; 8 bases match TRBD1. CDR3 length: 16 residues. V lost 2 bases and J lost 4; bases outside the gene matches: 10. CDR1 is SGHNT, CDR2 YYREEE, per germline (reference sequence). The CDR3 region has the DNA TGTGCCAGCAGCTTTAGACTGACAGGGGAGCCCTATGGCTACACCTTC. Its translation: CASSFRLTGEPYGYTF.

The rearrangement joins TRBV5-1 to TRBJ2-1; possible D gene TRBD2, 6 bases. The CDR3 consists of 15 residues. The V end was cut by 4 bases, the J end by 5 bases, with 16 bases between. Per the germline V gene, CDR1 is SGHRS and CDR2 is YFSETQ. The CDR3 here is CASSLGSGLNNEQFF. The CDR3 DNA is TGCGCCAGCAGCCTGGGATCGGGACTGAACAATGAGCAGTTCTTC.

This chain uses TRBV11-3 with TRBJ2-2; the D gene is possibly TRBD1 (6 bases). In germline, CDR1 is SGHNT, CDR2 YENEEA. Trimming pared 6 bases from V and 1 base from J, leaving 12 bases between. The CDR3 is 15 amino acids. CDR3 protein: CASRTDRQNTGELFF. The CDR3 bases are TGTGCCAGCAGAACCGACAGGCAGAACACCGGGGAGCTGTTTTTT.

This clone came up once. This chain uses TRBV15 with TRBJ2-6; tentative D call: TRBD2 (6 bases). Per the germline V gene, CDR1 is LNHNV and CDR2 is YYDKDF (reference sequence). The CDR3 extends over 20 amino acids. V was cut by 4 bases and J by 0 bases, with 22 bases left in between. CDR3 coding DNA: TGTGCCACCAGCAATTCAATGGGCTGGGACTTCCACTCTGGGGCCAACGTCCTGACTTTC. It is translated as CATSNSMGWDFHSGANVLTF.

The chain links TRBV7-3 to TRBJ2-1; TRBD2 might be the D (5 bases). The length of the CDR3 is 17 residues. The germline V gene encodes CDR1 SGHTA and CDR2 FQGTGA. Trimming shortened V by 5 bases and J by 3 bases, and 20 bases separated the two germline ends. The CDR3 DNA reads TGTGCCAGCAGCCCATCACGGCAGCGGTCTTTCTACAATGAGCAGTTCTTC. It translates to CASSPSRQRSFYNEQFF.

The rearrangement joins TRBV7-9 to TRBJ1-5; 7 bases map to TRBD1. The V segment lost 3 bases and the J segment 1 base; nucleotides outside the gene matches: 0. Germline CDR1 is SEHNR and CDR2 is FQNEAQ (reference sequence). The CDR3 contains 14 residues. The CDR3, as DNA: TGTGCCAGCAGCTTGGGACAGAGCAATCAGCCCCAGCATTTT. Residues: CASSLGQSNQPQHF.

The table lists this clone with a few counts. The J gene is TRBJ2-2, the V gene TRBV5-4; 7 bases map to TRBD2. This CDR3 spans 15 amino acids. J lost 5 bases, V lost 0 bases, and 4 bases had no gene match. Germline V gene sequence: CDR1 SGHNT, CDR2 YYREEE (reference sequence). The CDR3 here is CASSLAGRSTGELFF. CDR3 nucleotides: TGTGCCAGCAGCTTGGCCGGGAGGAGTACCGGGGAGCTGTTTTTT.

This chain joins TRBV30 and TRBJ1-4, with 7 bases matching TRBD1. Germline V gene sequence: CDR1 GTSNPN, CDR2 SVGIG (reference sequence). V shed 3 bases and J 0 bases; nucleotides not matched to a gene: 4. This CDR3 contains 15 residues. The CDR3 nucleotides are TGTGCCTGGAGCCCCGGGACAGCAACTAATGAAAAACTGTTTTTT. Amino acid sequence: CAWSPGTATNEKLFF.

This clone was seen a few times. The CDR3, as DNA: TGTGCCAGCAGCTTAACCCGACTAGCGGGAGTCAACAATGAGCAGTTCTTC. Translation: CASSLTRLAGVNNEQFF. The chain combines TRBV7-9 with TRBJ2-1, with 12 bases fitting TRBD2. With 2 bases clipped from V and 5 bases from J, the junction kept 7 bases outside the gene matches. CDR3 length: 17 residues. Germline assignment: CDR1 SEHNR and CDR2 FQNEAQ (reference sequence).

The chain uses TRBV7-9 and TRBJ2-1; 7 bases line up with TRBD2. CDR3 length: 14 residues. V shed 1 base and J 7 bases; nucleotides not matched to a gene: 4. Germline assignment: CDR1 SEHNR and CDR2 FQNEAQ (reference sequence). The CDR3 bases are TGTGCCAGCAGCTTAGGGACTAGGTCTAATGAGCAGTTCTTC. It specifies CASSLGTRSNEQFF.

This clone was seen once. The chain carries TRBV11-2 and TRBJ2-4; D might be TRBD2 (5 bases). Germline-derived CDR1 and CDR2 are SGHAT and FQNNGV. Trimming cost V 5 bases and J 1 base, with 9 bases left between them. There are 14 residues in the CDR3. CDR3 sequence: CASSPTRAKNIQYF. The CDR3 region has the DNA TGTGCCAGCAGCCCCACTAGGGCCAAAAACATTCAGTACTTC.

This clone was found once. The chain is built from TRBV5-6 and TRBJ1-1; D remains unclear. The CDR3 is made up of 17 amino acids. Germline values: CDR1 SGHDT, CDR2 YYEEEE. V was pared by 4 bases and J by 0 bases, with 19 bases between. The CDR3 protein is CASSNSRRWQLNTEAFF. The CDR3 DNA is TGTGCCAGCAGCAACTCTAGGAGGTGGCAGCTGAACACTGAAGCTTTCTTT.

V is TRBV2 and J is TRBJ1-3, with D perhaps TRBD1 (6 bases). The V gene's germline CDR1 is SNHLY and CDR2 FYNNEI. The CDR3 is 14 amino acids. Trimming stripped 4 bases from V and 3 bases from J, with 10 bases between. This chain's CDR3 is CASSAGALGNTIYF. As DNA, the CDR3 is TGTGCCAGCAGTGCAGGGGCCCTTGGAAACACCATATATTTT. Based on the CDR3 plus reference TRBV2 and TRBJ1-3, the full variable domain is EPEVTQTPSHQVTQMGQEVILRCVPISNHLYFYWYRQILGQKVEFLVSFYNNEISEKSEIFDDQFSVERPDGSNFTLKIRSTKLEDSAMYFCASSAGALGNTIYFGEGSWLTVV.

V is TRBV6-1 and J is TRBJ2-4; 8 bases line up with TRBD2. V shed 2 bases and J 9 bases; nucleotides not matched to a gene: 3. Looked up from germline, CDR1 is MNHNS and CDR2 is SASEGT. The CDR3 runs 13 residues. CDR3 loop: CASSEREGAIQYF. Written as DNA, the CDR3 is TGTGCCAGCAGTGAACGGGAGGGTGCCATTCAGTACTTC.